This T cell receptor beta chain was profiled in a study of blood T cell repertoires in COVID-19. Study at large: There were acute and convalescent COVID-19 samples, and they came from the United States, Italy and Spain. The cDNA or gDNA used as material had been derived from T cells, B-cell-depleted T cells, or PBMCs.

Germline CDR1 and CDR2: MNHEY and SVGAGI. V lost 6 bases and J lost 5; bases outside the gene matches: 9. CDR3 length: 15 amino acids. Study processing details: How many nucleated cells were present was estimated from reference gene primer amplification. The table came from immunoSEQ multiplex PCR; TCRdb's copy has only in-frame clones and leaves some out. V and J calls and clone size follow that table, whereas D and trimming were derived from the DNA. The table has tens of thousands of clones, more than 80% seen once; the top ten hold 40% to 55%. This sequence joins TRBV6-5 and TRBJ2-2; TRBD1 matches at 7 bases. This sequence was found in a man in his sixties with active or convalescent COVID-19. Sequenced input: peripheral blood. The CDR3 DNA sequence: TGTGCCAGCAGCCGCGACAGGGTAAAAACCGGGGAGCTGTTTTTT. Translation: CASSRDRVKTGELFF.